This T cell receptor (beta chain) was obtained from a study of T cell responses to AZD1222 COVID-19 vaccine. General study results and limits: The study reported that nearly half of spike-specific TCRs target unmutated variant regions.

V was cut by 4 bases and J by 0 bases, with 11 bases left in between. Germline V gene data show CDR1 as SGHDT and CDR2 as YYEEEE. This CDR3 is built from 15 residues. For this clone: Its antigen is unknown.

Measured with immunoSEQ multiplex PCR; TCRdb has only the in-frame clones, and not every one. The sample consists of around 60,000 clones, about 90% of them appearing once. J is TRBJ1-3 and V is TRBV5-6; D ambiguous. The clonotype originates from an adult in good health. The specimen comprised peripheral blood, sampled on day 0 of AZD1222 vaccination. The CDR3 sequence is CASSPLGGSGNTIYF. The CDR3 DNA is TGTGCCAGCAGCCCTCTGGGCGGCTCTGGAAACACCATATATTTT.